The present T cell receptor beta chain was sequenced within a study of blood T cell repertoires in COVID-19. Study-level information: Samples taken during acute and convalescent COVID-19 were collected in the United States, Italy and Spain.

Original processing notes: Amplification of reference gene primers provided the estimated nucleated cell counts. Clones were read by immunoSEQ multiplex PCR, and TCRdb kept only the in-frame ones, dropping some. V and J calls and clone size are copied from that table; D and trimming were computed from the DNA. This sample has around 260,000 clones, with more than 85% found just once. Germline V lookup: CDR1 SEHNR, CDR2 FQNEAQ (reference sequence). V dropped 3 bases and J dropped 5; count of bases not matched to a gene: 2. The CDR3 is 15 amino acids. The clonotype was recovered from a woman aged 25-40 years with COVID-19, enrolled during active disease. The chain carries TRBV7-9 and TRBJ2-2, with 11 bases fitting TRBD2. Specimen: peripheral blood. The CDR3 is CASSFVAGGTGELFF. In nucleotides, the CDR3 is TGTGCCAGCAGCTTCGTAGCGGGAGGGACCGGGGAGCTGTTTTTT.